These T cell receptor beta chains were read from a single sample in a study of patients and donors after allogeneic stem cell transplantation. TCRdb itself ran the RT-PCR reads through MiXCR, one entry per CDR3 protein. This table holds roughly 230,000 distinct CDR3 sequences, 13% to 15% found once. The sample was blood, either unsorted or a sorted T cell fraction (not recorded which). The receptors stem from a human donor who was either an allogeneic HSCT recipient or a stem cell or donor lymphocyte infusion donor (not recorded which). It is not recorded whose cells these are; they may come from a transplant donor. CDR3s include the opening cysteine and the closing phenylalanine or tryptophan. The order of the fields is V gene, J gene, D gene, clone size, CDR3 protein, CDR3 DNA. D genes are given only for firm matches. Clone size is given for some rows only: seen once, a few or many times, or a class if the clone is expanded.

>TRBV2|TRBJ2-7|NA|few
CASRGTYNEQYF
TGTGCCAGCAGGGGAACCTATAACGAGCAGTACTTC
>TRBV19|TRBJ2-7|NA|many
CASSFPWGAEQYF
TGTGCCAGTAGTTTTCCTTGGGGTGCCGAGCAGTACTTC
>TRBV4-3|TRBJ2-2|TRBD1|few
CASSQATGGTGELFF
TGCGCCAGCAGCCAAGCGACAGGGGGCACCGGGGAGCTGTTTTTT
>TRBV27|TRBJ2-7|NA|few
CASSLLGGSYEQYF
TGTGCCAGCAGTTTATTAGGGGGATCCTACGAGCAGTACTTC
>TRBV12-3/TRBV12-4|TRBJ1-4|NA|few
CASRTRGTNEKLFF
TGTGCCAGCAGAACCAGGGGTACTAATGAAAAACTGTTTTTT
>TRBV10-3|TRBJ1-2|NA|few
CAISDGSTGFGYGYTF
TGTGCCATCAGTGATGGGTCCACAGGGTTTGGCTATGGCTACACCTTC
>TRBV9|TRBJ2-1|NA|NA
CASSVVGGSEQFF
TGTGCCAGCAGCGTAGTCGGTGGGAGTGAGCAGTTCTTC
>TRBV6-2/TRBV6-3|TRBJ1-2|TRBD1|NA
CASSTQTGNYGYTF
TGTGCCAGCAGTACACAGACAGGGAACTATGGCTACACCTTC
>TRBV19|TRBJ1-1|TRBD1|NA
CASSITGQGASTEAFF
TGTGCCAGTAGTATAACGGGACAGGGGGCAAGCACTGAAGCTTTCTTT
>TRBV9|TRBJ2-1|TRBD2|many
CASSTTSGRAEYNEQFF
TGTGCCAGCAGCACCACTAGCGGGAGGGCCGAATACAATGAGCAGTTCTTC
>TRBV12-3/TRBV12-4|TRBJ2-1|TRBD2|many
CASSRTSGRRSYNEQFF
TGTGCCAGCAGCCGGACTAGCGGGAGAAGGTCCTACAATGAGCAGTTCTTC
>TRBV12-3/TRBV12-4|TRBJ1-6|NA|NA
CAISFSIPQGGSPLHF
TGTGCCATCAGTTTCTCCATCCCCCAGGGAGGGTCACCCCTCCACTTT
>TRBV5-6|TRBJ2-7|NA|few
CASSTGNYEQYF
TGTGCCAGCAGCACAGGGAACTACGAGCAGTACTTC
>TRBV6-2/TRBV6-3|TRBJ2-6|NA|few
CASSFRPLGALRDGANVLTF
TGTGCCAGCAGCTTTAGACCCTTGGGGGCGCTCAGGGATGGGGCCAACGTCCTGACTTTC
>TRBV11-3|TRBJ2-1|TRBD2|NA
CASSPRRLAAYNEQFF
TGTGCCAGCAGCCCGCGACGACTAGCGGCCTACAATGAGCAGTTCTTC
>TRBV7-2|TRBJ2-3|TRBD2|few
CASSSSGGAPDTQYF
TGTGCCAGCAGCTCGTCGGGGGGGGCTCCGGATACGCAGTATTTT
>TRBV11-3|TRBJ1-3|NA|few
CASSRDPGNTIYF
TGTGCCAGCAGCAGGGACCCTGGAAACACCATATATTTT
>TRBV7-6|TRBJ2-7|TRBD1|NA
CASSPTGGVEQYF
TGTGCCAGCAGCCCTACAGGGGGCGTCGAGCAGTACTTC
>TRBV3-1|TRBJ2-7|NA|few
CASSQMGGPRDEQYF
TGTGCCAGCAGCCAAATGGGGGGGCCGCGGGACGAGCAGTACTTC
>TRBV5-5|TRBJ2-3|TRBD1|NA
CASSQGDSPGTDTQYF
TGTGCCAGCAGCCAGGGGGATTCGCCAGGCACAGATACGCAGTATTTT
>TRBV20-1|TRBJ2-3|TRBD2|few
CSARDPIRSSGGPDTQYF
TGCAGTGCTAGAGATCCGATCCGCTCTAGCGGGGGACCTGATACGCAGTATTTT
>TRBV5-1|TRBJ2-2|TRBD1|few
CASRHRGEGSTGELFF
TGCGCCAGCAGACACAGGGGGGAAGGGTCCACCGGGGAGCTGTTTTTT
>TRBV9|TRBJ2-1|TRBD2|few
CASSVASGGNNNEQFF
TGTGCCAGCAGCGTAGCGAGCGGGGGGAATAACAATGAGCAGTTCTTC
>TRBV20-1|TRBJ1-4|NA|NA
CSARANGGEKLFF
TGCAGTGCTAGGGCCAACGGGGGGGAAAAACTGTTTTTT
>TRBV5-1|TRBJ2-5|TRBD1|NA
CASSPTGAGQDTQYF
TGCGCCAGCAGCCCTACAGGGGCGGGCCAAGATACCCAGTACTTC
>TRBV23-1|TRBJ1-4|NA|few
CASSQSIGTNEKLFF
TGCGCCAGCAGTCAATCGATAGGGACTAATGAAAAACTGTTTTTT
>TRBV20-1|TRBJ2-1|TRBD2|NA
CSAEIAGGALNEQFF
TGCAGTGCTGAGATAGCGGGGGGGGCCCTCAATGAGCAGTTCTTC
>TRBV12-5|TRBJ1-3|NA|NA
CASGLAAGPRAGNTIYF
TGTGCTAGTGGTTTGGCCGCGGGGCCGCGGGCGGGAAACACCATATATTTT
>TRBV6-5|TRBJ1-2|NA|many
CASSYPEFRYGYTF
TGTGCCAGCAGTTACCCAGAATTCCGTTATGGCTACACCTTC
>TRBV2|TRBJ1-6|TRBD1|many
CASGRQGGNSPLHF
TGTGCCAGCGGCCGACAGGGGGGTAATTCACCCCTCCACTTT
>TRBV7-9|TRBJ2-1|TRBD2|NA
CASSPSGGPGNNEQFF
TGTGCCAGCAGCCCGAGCGGGGGTCCGGGGAACAATGAGCAGTTCTTC
>TRBV6-5|TRBJ2-1|NA|many
CASSYSTPGGPNEQFF
TGTGCCAGCAGTTACTCCACCCCGGGGGGCCCTAATGAGCAGTTCTTC
>TRBV27|TRBJ1-6|NA|many
CASSLWGPYNSPLHF
TGTGCCAGCAGTCTGTGGGGTCCCTATAATTCACCCCTCCACTTT
>TRBV11-3|TRBJ1-2|NA|few
CASSRTWTDTVRGYTF
TGTGCCAGCAGCCGGACCTGGACAGATACAGTGCGTGGCTACACCTTC
>TRBV7-2|TRBJ1-5|TRBD1|NA
CASSFSGTGGNQPQHF
TGTGCCAGCAGCTTCTCCGGGACAGGGGGGAATCAGCCCCAGCATTTT
>TRBV27|TRBJ1-6|TRBD1|many
CASSLYNRGRFYNSPLHF
TGTGCCAGCAGTTTATACAACAGGGGGAGGTTCTATAATTCACCCCTCCACTTT
>TRBV7-3|TRBJ1-4|NA|NA
CASSPGHNEKLFF
TGTGCCAGCAGCCCGGGACATAATGAAAAACTGTTTTTT
>TRBV27|TRBJ1-1|NA|many
CASSFGRGPNTEAFF
TGTGCCAGCAGTTTTGGTAGGGGACCGAACACTGAAGCTTTCTTT
>TRBV18|TRBJ2-5|NA|few
CASSLHAQETQYF
TGTGCCAGCTCACTACACGCGCAAGAGACCCAGTACTTC
>TRBV18|TRBJ2-7|NA|few
CASSPTGQGEVEQYF
TGTGCCAGCTCACCAACCGGGCAGGGGGAGGTCGAGCAGTACTTC
>TRBV7-9|TRBJ1-5|NA|few
CASSPEAGTQHF
TGTGCCAGCAGCCCCGAAGCCGGAACCCAGCATTTT
>TRBV5-1|TRBJ2-2|TRBD2|many
CASSPSGRPSTGELFF
TGCGCCAGCAGCCCTAGCGGGAGGCCCTCGACCGGGGAGCTGTTTTTT
>TRBV12-3/TRBV12-4|TRBJ1-1|TRBD1|many
CASRTGAGRVAFF
TGTGCCAGCAGGACAGGGGCAGGGCGGGTAGCTTTCTTT
>TRBV2|TRBJ1-2|NA|many
CASRASVNYGYTF
TGTGCCAGCAGAGCCAGTGTTAACTATGGCTACACCTTC
>TRBV19|TRBJ2-7|TRBD2|few
CASSKIAGGTYEQYF
TGTGCCAGTAGTAAAATAGCGGGAGGGACCTACGAGCAGTACTTC
>TRBV6-5|TRBJ1-2|TRBD1|many
CASSYLSGTGGVGYTF
TGTGCCAGCAGTTACCTATCCGGGACAGGGGGCGTTGGCTACACCTTC
>TRBV18|TRBJ2-5|NA|many
CASSPQRQETQYF
TGTGCCAGCTCACCCCAGAGACAAGAGACCCAGTACTTC
>TRBV20-1|TRBJ2-1|TRBD2|NA
CSARDPLAGEQFF
TGCAGTGCTAGAGACCCCCTAGCGGGGGAGCAGTTCTTC
>TRBV28|TRBJ2-3|TRBD2|NA
CASSSGGEGTDTQYF
TGTGCCAGCAGTTCGGGGGGAGAGGGCACAGATACGCAGTATTTT
>TRBV2|TRBJ2-4|TRBD2|many
CASSPGLSSLAKNIQYF
TGTGCCAGCAGCCCGGGACTATCCTCTCTCGCCAAAAACATTCAGTACTTC
>TRBV12-3/TRBV12-4|TRBJ2-6|TRBD1|few
CASNPGQGAGANVLTF
TGTGCCAGCAATCCTGGACAGGGGGCTGGGGCCAACGTCCTGACTTTC
>TRBV4-3|TRBJ1-2|NA|few
CASSQDLGRWGGGYTF
TGCGCCAGCAGCCAAGATCTCGGGAGGTGGGGAGGTGGCTACACCTTC
>TRBV4-2|TRBJ2-5|NA|NA
CASSQPERKETQYF
TGTGCCAGCAGCCAGCCAGAAAGGAAAGAGACCCAGTACTTC
>TRBV5-1|TRBJ1-1|NA|many
CASSLEGIVAFF
TGCGCCAGCAGCTTGGAGGGGATTGTGGCTTTCTTT
>TRBV7-3|TRBJ2-1|TRBD2|many
CASSLASGGAAEQFF
TGTGCCAGCAGCCTTGCTAGCGGGGGGGCCGCTGAGCAGTTCTTC
>TRBV18|TRBJ2-1|NA|NA
CASSPVLLYNEQFF
TGTGCCAGCTCACCGGTACTTCTATACAATGAGCAGTTCTTC
>TRBV20-1|TRBJ1-2|TRBD1|many
CSARDRTGGNYGYTF
TGCAGTGCTAGAGATCGGACAGGGGGCAACTATGGCTACACCTTC
>TRBV6-4|TRBJ2-3|NA|many
CASSFASTDTQYF
TGTGCCAGCAGCTTCGCTAGCACAGATACGCAGTATTTT
>TRBV12-5|TRBJ2-3|TRBD2|NA
CASVLLAGQGYTQYF
TGTGCTAGTGTTCTCCTAGCGGGTCAGGGCTATACGCAGTATTTT
>TRBV6-1|TRBJ2-3|NA|many
CASSGGDWYTDTQYF
TGTGCCAGCAGTGGGGGGGACTGGTACACAGATACGCAGTATTTT